Following are 12 T cell receptor beta chains from one sample sequenced in a study of regulatory dendritic cells for organ transplantation. Sorted T cells were CFSE-labeled and cultured four to five days with allogeneic regulatory or mature dendritic cells at 1:10. The table came from immunoSEQ multiplex PCR; TCRdb's copy has only in-frame clones and leaves some out. The sample holds some 12,000 clones, 74% seen once. These receptors' antigens are unknown. The sequencing input was naive CD4+ T cells from blood cultured with regulatory dendritic cells. Subset described: CD45RA+ naive T cells. These receptors were collected from a human donor in good health.

The chain employs TRBV4-1 and TRBJ1-5; 7 nucleotides agree with TRBD1. The CDR3 length is 16 residues. V lost 3 bases and J lost 6; bases outside the gene matches: 11. Looked up from germline, CDR1 is MGHRA and CDR2 is YSYEKL. CDR3 DNA sequence: TGCGCCAGCAGCCAGAACCCGACAGGGACGCGTCAGCCCCAGCATTTT. Translated, it gives CASSQNPTGTRQPQHF.

V and J are TRBV7-8 and TRBJ1-4; 8 nucleotides agree with TRBD1. This CDR3 region has 17 residues. Trimming cost V 4 bases and J 0 bases; bases outside gene matches: 7. Germline V lookup: CDR1 SGHVS, CDR2 FQNEAQ. The CDR3 DNA follows: TGTGCCAGCAGCTCACAGGGGGGATTTGCAACTAATGAAAAACTGTTTTTT. This gives the protein CASSSQGGFATNEKLFF.

As concerns this clone: It is unclear where the CDR3 begins or ends on the DNA, so no DNA is shown, and the CDR3 is as TCRdb lists it. The genes are TRBV27 and TRBJ1-2; TRBD1 reflects the table's D call only, with no check against the DNA. The germline CDR1 and CDR2 sequences are MNHEY and SMNVEV (reference sequence). The CDR3 is made up of 13 amino acids, end residues included. The CDR3: CASSFGSGYGYTF.

The rearrangement links TRBV9 to TRBJ1-3; D remains ambiguous. The CDR3 runs 16 residues. Germline CDR1 reads SGDLS; CDR2 reads YYNGEE. V gave up 3 bases and J gave up 0 bases, with 13 bases separating them. CDR3 protein: CASSALSVISGNTIYF. In DNA form, the CDR3 reads TGTGCCAGCAGCGCCCTCTCAGTGATCTCTGGAAACACCATATATTTT.

The chain couples TRBV11-1 to TRBJ2-5; D is uncertain. V was pared by 0 bases and J by 1 base, with 9 bases between. The germline CDR1 and CDR2 sequences are SGHAT and FQDESV (reference sequence). The CDR3 has 15 residues. Here the CDR3 reads CASSLALSTQETQYF. The CDR3, as DNA: TGTGCCAGCAGCTTAGCGCTGAGCACCCAAGAGACCCAGTACTTC.

V and J are TRBV27 and TRBJ2-5; 10 nucleotides match TRBD2. Looked up from germline, CDR1 is MNHEY and CDR2 is SMNVEV (reference sequence). Losses at the gene ends were 6 bases for V and 1 base for J; bases not matched to a gene: 8. The CDR3 runs 16 residues. The CDR3 loop reads CASRITSGESQETQYF. The CDR3, as DNA: TGTGCCAGCAGAATAACTAGCGGGGAGTCCCAAGAGACCCAGTACTTC.

CDR3 coding DNA: TGTGCCAGCCGCCGGGGGGACAGGGGTTACTACGAGCAGTACTTC. This encodes CASRRGDRGYYEQYF. The rearrangement uses TRBV6-5 and TRBJ2-7; 10 positions agree with TRBD1. The CDR3 has 15 residues. Germline assignment: CDR1 MNHEY and CDR2 SVGAGI. V trimming: 8 bases; J trimming: 3 bases; junction bases outside the gene matches: 10.

This chain joins TRBV9 and TRBJ1-1; 7 bases are a match to TRBD1. V lost 3 bases, J lost 11 bases, and 13 bases stayed unmatched. Germline V gives CDR1 SGDLS, CDR2 YYNGEE. This CDR3 comprises 14 residues. CDR3 DNA sequence: TGTGCCAGCAGCGGTACTGCAGGGGGTAGCAGGGCTTTCTTT. As protein: CASSGTAGGSRAFF.

Concerning this clone: At one end the junction does not follow the germline gene, possibly because of a read error. This chain links TRBV5-6 with TRBJ1-3; D remains unclear. CDR3 length: 14 amino acids. Germline CDR1 and CDR2: SGHDT and YYEEEE. CDR3 loop: CASSRDQAGNTIYF. DNA for the CDR3: TGTGCCAGCAGTCGAGACCAGGCTGGGAACACCATATATTTT.

V usage is TRBV14 and J usage is TRBJ2-5, with 10 bases matching TRBD2. V lost 4 bases to trimming and J lost 2 bases; unmatched junction nucleotides: 7. Germline V gives CDR1 SGHDN, CDR2 FVKESK. The CDR3 is 16 amino acids. The CDR3 protein is CASSRLAGDLQETQYF. The CDR3 DNA reads as TGTGCCAGCAGCCGGCTAGCGGGGGACTTGCAAGAGACCCAGTACTTC.

The chain links TRBV7-8 to TRBJ2-3, with D possibly being TRBD2 (5 bases). Trimming cost V 4 bases and J 2 bases, with 16 bases left between them. This CDR3 comprises 16 residues. Germline V gives CDR1 SGHVS, CDR2 FQNEAQ. The CDR3 bases are TGTGCCAGCAGCTCCCGGGGTCTGAGAACCACAGATACGCAGTATTTT. Its protein product is CASSSRGLRTTDTQYF.

The chain carries TRBV27 and TRBJ2-7; 7 positions match TRBD1. Trimming took 4 bases from V and 5 from J; bases not matched to a gene: 5. The CDR3 has 13 amino acids. Germline V lookup: CDR1 MNHEY, CDR2 SMNVEV (reference sequence). The CDR3 sequence is CASSSLDRDEQYF. The CDR3 nucleotides are TGTGCCAGCAGTTCTCTAGACAGGGACGAGCAGTACTTC.